The present TCR beta chain was sequenced within a study of read filtering for tumor transcriptome and immune sequencing. The wider study: R-ISS stage counts were under ten for I, about 16 for II, about 7 for III. TCR-mapped reads were about 3.5 to 11 million with IR-seq versus about 85 to 1,300 with RNA-seq. Whole-study results and caveats: The CD138-negative fraction was mixed bone marrow immune cells, not pure T cells.

Looked up from germline, CDR1 is SQVTM and CDR2 is ANQGSEA. V lost 0 bases, J lost 5 bases, and 17 bases lay in between. The length of the CDR3 is 15 residues. Molecular barcoded adaptors covering alpha/delta and beta/gamma chains were used on approximately 400 ng RNA. TCRdb passed the reads through MiXCR, listing each CDR3 protein once. Found here are over 35,000 distinct CDR3 sequences, around 15% of them singletons; the top ten hold about 32%. This clonotype was recorded at least ten times. Its antigen is not known. The receptor was derived from a donor aged 40 or over with multiple myeloma. The source material was a population of CD138-negative cells sorted from bone marrow. J is TRBJ2-7 and V is TRBV29-1; the D call may be TRBD1 or TRBD2 (5 bases each). Here the CDR3 reads CSVEETGTHSDEQYF. The CDR3 DNA follows: TGCAGCGTTGAAGAAACTGGGACCCACTCGGACGAGCAGTACTTC.